Detailed here is one TCR beta chain. Its cognate antigen is unknown. Profiling relied on immunoSEQ multiplex PCR, and the TCRdb table lists in-frame clones only, not all of them. The data hold around 96,000 clones, with approximately 80% observed a single time. The entry originates in a study of PD-1 blockade in classical Hodgkin lymphoma. The study, taken as a whole, reports: The repertoire differences lack a defined cause, possibly disease activity or prior therapy. Significant TCR diversity gains by C4D1 occurred in CD4+ but not CD8+ cells. Baseline TCR diversity was reportedly lower in newly diagnosed patients than in healthy donors. It was reported as lower still in relapsed/refractory patients. Prior to therapy, complete responders displayed diversity much like that of newly diagnosed patients.

Following autologous stem cell transplantation, relapse occurred in every patient, and exposure to brentuximab vedotin varied. Germline CDR1 is SGHVS and CDR2 is FQNEAQ. V lost 3 bases, J lost 3 bases, and 7 bases stayed unmatched. The CDR3 spans 15 residues. Sequenced material: peripheral blood mononuclear cells (PBMCs), taken at baseline. V usage is TRBV7-8 and J usage is TRBJ2-7; 8 nucleotides match TRBD2. The clonotype originates from a human donor with classical Hodgkin lymphoma. CDR3 residues: CASSFVVAGIYEQYF. In DNA, the CDR3 is TGTGCCAGCAGCTTCGTAGTAGCGGGAATCTACGAGCAGTACTTC.